These 8 T cell receptor beta chains were all obtained from the same sample, sequenced in a study of response to subunit inactivated influenza vaccine. TCRdb redid the calling of the RT-PCR reads with MiXCR, one entry per CDR3 protein. The table lists about 190,000 distinct CDR3 sequences, approximately 14% of them singletons. The sample consisted of CD8+ T cells sorted from PBMCs, taken more than 4 days after vaccination. These receptor sequences come from a man aged 50-60 years who received an inactivated influenza vaccine.

This clonotype was seen only a few times. The J gene is TRBJ2-7, the V gene TRBV4-3, with D possibly matching TRBD1 (5 bases). This CDR3 has 15 amino acids. The germline CDR1 and CDR2 sequences are LGHNA and YSLEER. The germline V and J ends were trimmed by 0 bases and 3 bases, with 12 bases remaining between them. CDR3 amino acids: CASSQDRQGYYEQYF. The DNA for the CDR3 is TGCGCCAGCAGCCAAGATCGGCAGGGATACTACGAGCAGTACTTC.

A few counts support this clonotype. The chain couples TRBV24-1 to TRBJ1-1; D gene unclear. The germline V gene has CDR1 KGHDR and CDR2 SFDVKD. Trimming took off 4 bases at V and 1 base at J, with 9 bases between the two ends. The CDR3 runs 14 residues. The CDR3 DNA sequence: TGTGCCACCAGTGAGAACAGCGAGAACACTGAAGCTTTCTTT. This encodes CATSENSENTEAFF.

V gene TRBV9 combines with J gene TRBJ2-7, with D perhaps TRBD1 or TRBD2 (6 bases each). Germline CDR1 reads SGDLS; CDR2 reads YYNGEE. The V gene lost 5 bases and the J gene lost 0 bases, with 15 bases spanning the gap. The CDR3 has 15 residues. For the CDR3, the DNA is TGTGCCAGCAGTGGGGGGCGGGACCCCTCCTACGAGCAGTACTTC. Translation gives CASSGGRDPSYEQYF. The whole variable domain, remainder taken from reference TRBV9 and TRBJ2-7, is DSGVTQTPKHLITATGQRVTLRCSPRSGDLSVYWYQQSLDQGLQFLIQYYNGEERAKGNILERFSAQQFPDLHSELNLSSLELGDSALYFCASSGGRDPSYEQYFGPGTRLTVT.

This clonotype was found a few times. The rearrangement links TRBV12-3 or TRBV12-4 to TRBJ2-5; TRBD2 agrees at 8 bases. Losses at the gene ends were 4 bases for V and 4 bases for J; bases not matched to a gene: 8. The CDR3 contains 15 residues. In nucleotides, the CDR3 is TGTGCCAGCAGTTCTGGGACTAGGCGACCAGAGACCCAGTACTTC. Protein: CASSSGTRRPETQYF.

This clonotype showed up many times. This chain joins TRBV6-5 and TRBJ2-6, with 8 bases matching TRBD1. This CDR3 contains 14 residues. Germline V gene data show CDR1 as MNHEY and CDR2 as SVGAGI. Trimming cost V 4 bases and J 12 bases; bases outside gene matches: 8. The CDR3 nucleotides read TGTGCCAGCAGTTCCGGGACAGGTCCCTTCGTCCTGACTTTC. Protein: CASSSGTGPFVLTF.

This clonotype was seen more than once but under ten times. V is TRBV29-1 and J is TRBJ1-2; D possibly corresponds to TRBD1 (5 bases). CDR3 length equals 13 residues. The germline V gene has CDR1 SQVTM and CDR2 ANQGSEA. The V gene lost 7 bases and the J gene lost 4 bases, with 16 bases spanning the gap. The CDR3 sequence: CSGTGGASYGYTF. As DNA, the CDR3 is TGCAGCGGGACGGGGGGTGCTAGCTATGGCTACACCTTC.

This clonotype was recorded a few times. The genes are TRBV7-9 and TRBJ1-3; no definite D call. V lost 1 base and J 0 bases, leaving 4 bases between the germline ends. Germline CDR1 and CDR2: SEHNR and FQNEAQ (reference sequence). The CDR3 extends over 14 amino acids. The CDR3 here is CASSLESSGNTIYF. In nucleotides, the CDR3 is TGTGCCAGCAGCTTAGAGAGCTCTGGAAACACCATATATTTT.

This clonotype was counted between two and nine times. The chain has TRBV4-2 and TRBJ2-1, with D perhaps being TRBD1 or TRBD2 (6 bases each). Per the germline V gene, CDR1 is LGHNA and CDR2 is YNFKEQ. The CDR3 loop spans 17 amino acids. The V end lost 0 bases, the J end lost 3 bases, and 15 bases lay between the germline ends. This chain's CDR3 is CASSQDNWGAFYNEQFF. DNA of the CDR3: TGTGCCAGCAGCCAAGATAATTGGGGGGCCTTCTACAATGAGCAGTTCTTC.